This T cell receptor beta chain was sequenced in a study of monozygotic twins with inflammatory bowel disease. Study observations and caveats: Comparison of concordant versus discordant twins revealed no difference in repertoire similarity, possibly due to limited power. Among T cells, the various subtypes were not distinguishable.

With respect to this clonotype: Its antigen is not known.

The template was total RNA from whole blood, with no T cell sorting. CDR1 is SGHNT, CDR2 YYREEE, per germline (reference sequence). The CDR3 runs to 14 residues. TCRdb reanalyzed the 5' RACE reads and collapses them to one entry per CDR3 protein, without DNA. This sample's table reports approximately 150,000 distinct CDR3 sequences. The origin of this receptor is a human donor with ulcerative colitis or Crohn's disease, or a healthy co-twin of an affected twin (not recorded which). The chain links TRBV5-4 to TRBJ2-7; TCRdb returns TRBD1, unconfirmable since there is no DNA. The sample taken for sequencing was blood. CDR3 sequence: CASSLDRGNLEQYF.